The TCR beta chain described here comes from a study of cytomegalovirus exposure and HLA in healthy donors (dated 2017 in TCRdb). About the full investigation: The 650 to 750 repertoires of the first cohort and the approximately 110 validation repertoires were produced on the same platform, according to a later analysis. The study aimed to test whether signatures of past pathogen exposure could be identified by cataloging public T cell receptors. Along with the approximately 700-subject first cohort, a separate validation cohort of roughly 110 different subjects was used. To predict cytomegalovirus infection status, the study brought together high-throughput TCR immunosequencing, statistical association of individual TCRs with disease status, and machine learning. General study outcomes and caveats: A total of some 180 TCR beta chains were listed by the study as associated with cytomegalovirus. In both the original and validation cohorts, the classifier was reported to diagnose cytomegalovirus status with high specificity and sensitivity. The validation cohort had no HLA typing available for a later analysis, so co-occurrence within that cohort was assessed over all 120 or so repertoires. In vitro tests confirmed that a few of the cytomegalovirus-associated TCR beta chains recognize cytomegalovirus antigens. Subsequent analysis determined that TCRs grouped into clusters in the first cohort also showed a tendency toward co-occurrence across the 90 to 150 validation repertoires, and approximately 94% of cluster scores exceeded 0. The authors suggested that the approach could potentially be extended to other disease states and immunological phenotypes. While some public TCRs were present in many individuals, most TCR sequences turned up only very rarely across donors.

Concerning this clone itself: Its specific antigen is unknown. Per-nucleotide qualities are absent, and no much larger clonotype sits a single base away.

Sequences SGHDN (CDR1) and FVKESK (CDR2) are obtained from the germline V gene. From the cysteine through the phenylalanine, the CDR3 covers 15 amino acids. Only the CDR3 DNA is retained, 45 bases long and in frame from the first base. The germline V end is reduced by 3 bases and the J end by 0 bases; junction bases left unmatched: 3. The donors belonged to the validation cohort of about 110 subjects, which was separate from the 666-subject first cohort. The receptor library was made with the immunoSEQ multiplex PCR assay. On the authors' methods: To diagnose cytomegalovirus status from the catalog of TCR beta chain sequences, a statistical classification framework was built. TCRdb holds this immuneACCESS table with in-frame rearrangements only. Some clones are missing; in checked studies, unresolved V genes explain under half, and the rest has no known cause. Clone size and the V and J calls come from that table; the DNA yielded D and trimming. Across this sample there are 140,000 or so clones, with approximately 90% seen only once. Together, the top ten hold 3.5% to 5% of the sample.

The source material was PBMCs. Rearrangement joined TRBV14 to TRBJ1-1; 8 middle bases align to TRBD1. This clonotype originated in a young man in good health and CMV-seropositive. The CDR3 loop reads CASSHLTGVNTEAFF. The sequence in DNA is TGTGCCAGCAGCCACCTGACAGGGGTGAACACTGAAGCTTTCTTT.